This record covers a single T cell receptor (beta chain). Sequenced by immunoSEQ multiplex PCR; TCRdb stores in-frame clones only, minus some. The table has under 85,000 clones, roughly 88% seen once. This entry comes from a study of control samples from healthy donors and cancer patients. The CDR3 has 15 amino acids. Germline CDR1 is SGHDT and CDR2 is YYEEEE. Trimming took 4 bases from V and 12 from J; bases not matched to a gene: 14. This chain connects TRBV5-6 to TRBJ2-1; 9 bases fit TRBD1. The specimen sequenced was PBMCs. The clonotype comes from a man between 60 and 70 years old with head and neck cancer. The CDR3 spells CASSPSVGTGLGQFF. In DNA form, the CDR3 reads TGTGCCAGCAGCCCCAGCGTCGGGACAGGGCTGGGGCAGTTCTTC. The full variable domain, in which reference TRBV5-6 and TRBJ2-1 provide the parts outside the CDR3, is DAGVTQSPTHLIKTRGQQVTLRCSPKSGHDTVSWYQQALGQGPQFIFQYYEEEERQRGNFPDRFSGHQFPNYSSELNVNALLLGDSALYLCASSPSVGTGLGQFFGPGTRLTVL.